The 15 T cell receptor beta chains reported below all come from one sample, sequenced in a study of CD8+ T cells in alopecia areata. As the sequencing template, cDNA was produced by extracting RNA and reverse transcribing it. The data were produced by immunoSEQ multiplex PCR, yet TCRdb's version contains in-frame clones alone and is incomplete. Listed for the sample are over 250,000 clones, none seen a single time. A sort of pooled cutaneous lymph node cells used CD4, CD8alpha, NKG2D, NKG2ACE and other stains. The specimen sequenced was CD4+ T cells sorted from a lymph node. These receptors were collected from a C3H/HeJ mouse with alopecia areata. Mouse strain MHC haplotype: H2-k.

A note on this clone: Mouse germline and gene names are used. The CDR3 end falls 4 residues outside the read, so it is completed with the germline J gene. The J gene is TRBJ2-5, the V gene TRBV19; weak D call: TRBD2 (6 bases). Germline V gene lookup returns CDR1 FNHDT and CDR2 SITEND (reference sequence). The CDR3 has 14 amino acids. V dropped 3 bases and J dropped 2 bases, with 10 bases sitting between them. CDR3 bases read: TGTGCCAGCAGTAGGGGACTATTCCAAGAC. This encodes CASSRGLFQD. The CDR3 reads in full as CASSRGLFQDTQYF.

There are a few counts of this clone. Gene and germline names: mouse. With the read ending 4 residues before the CDR3 end, the germline J gene is used to fill in that end. The sample has other DNA sequences that encode this CDR3 too. This chain connects TRBV5 to TRBJ2-3, with TRBD1 matching over 9 bases. CDR3 length: 16 residues. Germline V gene sequence: CDR1 LGHNA, CDR2 YNLKQL (reference sequence). With 0 bases clipped from V and 0 bases from J, the junction kept 1 base outside the gene matches. The CDR3 DNA, read in part, is TGTGCCAGCAGCCAAGAAGGGACAGGGAGTGCAGAA. It yields the protein CASSQEGTGSAE. The CDR3 as a whole reads CASSQEGTGSAETLYF.

As to this clone: Gene names denote mouse genes. The sequenced fragment ends 4 residues before the CDR3 boundary, so the rest is inferred from the germline J gene. V and J are TRBV17 and TRBJ2-4, with 10 bases aligning to TRBD2. CDR3 length: 15 amino acids. V lost 3 bases to trimming and J lost 3 bases; unmatched junction nucleotides: 3. Germline V gene lookup returns CDR1 MNHDT and CDR2 YYDKIL. CDR3 protein: CASSRGLGRQNTLYF. The DNA read from the CDR3 is TGTGCTAGCAGTAGGGGACTGGGGAGACAAAAC.

This clone was observed a few times. These gene names are mouse names. The read is 3 residues too short to cover the CDR3 end, so that end is filled in from the germline J gene. The chain has TRBV13-1 and TRBJ1-6; D is perhaps TRBD1 (6 bases). TRBJ1-6 is an open reading frame, and its role is uncertain. V gave up 5 bases and J gave up 5 bases, with 8 bases separating them. This CDR3 contains 13 residues. Germline V gives CDR1 NSHNY, CDR2 SYGAGN. CDR3: CASRGHNNSPLYF. The DNA read from the CDR3 is TGTGCCAGCAGGGGACACAATAATTCGCCC.

As concerns this clone: Gene labels here are mouse ones. The read terminates 4 residues ahead of where the CDR3 ends, so the germline J gene completes it. The chain combines TRBV13-3 with TRBJ2-3, with 11 bases aligning to TRBD2. This CDR3 is 16 amino acids long. Per germline, CDR1 NNHDY and CDR2 SYVADS. The V segment lost 3 bases and the J segment 0 bases; nucleotides outside the gene matches: 3. CDR3 DNA, as far as it was read: TGTGCCAGCAGTGGGGACTGGGGGACTAGTGCAGAA. This translates into CASSGDWGTSAE. The full CDR3 protein reads CASSGDWGTSAETLYF.

On this clone itself: Mouse germline and gene names are used. The read ends 4 residues shy of where the CDR3 ends; the end is completed using the germline J gene. J is TRBJ2-3 and V is TRBV13-1, with a tentative D call TRBD1 (6 bases). Germline CDR1 is NSHNY and CDR2 is SYGAGN. V lost 3 bases and J 0 bases, leaving 11 bases between the germline ends. The CDR3 runs to 15 residues. CDR3 DNA, as far as it was read: TGTGCCAGCAGTGGGGGACACCTTAGTGCAGAA. Translating it yields CASSGGHLSAE. The full CDR3 sequence reads CASSGGHLSAETLYF.

This clone showed up just a few times. Mouse gene names apply. The read terminates 4 residues before the CDR3 end, so the remaining end is supplied by the germline J gene. The V call is TRBV13-1, the J call TRBJ2-7; 8 nucleotides agree with TRBD2. The V segment lost 4 bases and the J segment 0 bases; nucleotides outside the gene matches: 3. Germline CDR1 is NSHNY and CDR2 is SYGAGN. There are 14 residues in the CDR3. The CDR3: CASSRDWSSYEQYF. CDR3 DNA, as far as it was read: TGTGCCAGCAGTCGGGACTGGAGCTCCTAT.

Remarks on this clone: Gene names are the mouse ones. The read ends 4 residues before the CDR3 terminus; that terminus is restored from the germline J gene. This chain joins TRBV1 and TRBJ2-7, with TRBD2 matching over 10 bases. CDR3 length: 15 amino acids. Germline-derived CDR1 and CDR2 are NSQYPW and LRSPGD (reference sequence). The CDR3 sequence: CTCSAATGGIDEQYF. Partial CDR3 DNA: TGCACCTGCAGTGCAGCGACTGGGGGGATTGAT.

This clone was counted a few times. All gene names here are mouse names. The DNA ends 4 residues before the CDR3 does, and the rest of the CDR3 is filled in from the germline J gene. The J gene is TRBJ1-2, the V gene TRBV13-2; TRBD1 matches 7 bases. Germline V lookup: CDR1 NNHNN, CDR2 SYGAGS (reference sequence). The V and J ends lost 3 bases and 2 bases, in that order; junction bases with no gene match: 7. The CDR3 loop spans 15 amino acids. The CDR3 bases that were read are TGTGCCAGCGGTGGACCGGGACAGATTAACTCC. This translates into CASGGPGQINS. The complete CDR3 sequence is CASGGPGQINSDYTF.

Of note for this clone: A much bigger clone sits one base away, suggesting this may be a read error. All gene names here are mouse names. The read terminates 4 residues before the CDR3 end, so the remaining end is supplied by the germline J gene. The identical CDR3 is also encoded by other nucleotide sequences in the sample. This chain joins TRBV13-3 and TRBJ2-5; 7 bases match TRBD1. V lost 5 bases, J lost 2 bases, and 2 bases stayed unmatched. CDR1 is NNHDY, CDR2 SYVADS, per germline. This CDR3 comprises 13 residues. The sequenced CDR3 bases are TGTGCCAGCAGCGGGGACAGCCAAGAC. This gives the protein CASSGDSQD. The CDR3, in full, reads CASSGDSQDTQYF.

As concerns this clone: The genes and germline here are from mouse. The CDR3 end falls 4 residues outside the read, so it is completed with the germline J gene. J is TRBJ1-2 and V is TRBV1; 9 nucleotides align to TRBD1. CDR3 size: 14 residues. Losses at the gene ends were 7 bases for V and 0 bases for J; bases not matched to a gene: 3. CDR1 NSQYPW and CDR2 LRSPGD come from the germline V gene (reference sequence). This CDR3 reads CTCKGTGPNSDYTF. The CDR3 DNA, read in part, is TGCACCTGCAAAGGGACAGGGCCAAACTCC.

There are a few counts of this clone. Gene names and germline match the mouse. The read terminates 4 residues ahead of where the CDR3 ends, so the germline J gene completes it. This sequence joins TRBV13-3 and TRBJ2-4; TRBD2 agrees at 9 bases. With 5 bases clipped from V and 2 bases from J, the junction kept 3 bases outside the gene matches. CDR3 size: 14 residues. The germline gives CDR1 NNHDY, CDR2 SYVADS. The CDR3 bases that were read are TGTGCCAGCAGGACTGGGGGTTATCAAAAC. Translation: CASRTGGYQN. The CDR3 in full is CASRTGGYQNTLYF.

Concerning this clone itself: Germline and genes here are mouse. From the germline J gene comes the end of the CDR3, since the read stops 4 residues before it. This chain connects TRBV31 to TRBJ2-4; maybe TRBD1 (5 bases). V lost 0 bases and J 0 bases, leaving 10 bases between the germline ends. CDR3 length: 15 residues. Germline loops: CDR1 GKSSPN, CDR2 SITVG. Incomplete CDR3 DNA: TGTGCCTGGAGTCTAAAAAGACAGAGTCAAAAC. This gives the protein CAWSLKRQSQN. The entire CDR3 sequence reads CAWSLKRQSQNTLYF.

About this clone: Germline and genes here are mouse. The read stops 4 residues short of the end of the CDR3; the missing end is completed from the germline J gene. This chain uses TRBV19 with TRBJ2-7; 8 bases fit TRBD2. This CDR3 contains 15 residues. Germline V gene data show CDR1 as FNHDT and CDR2 as SITEND (reference sequence). V was pared by 5 bases and J by 0 bases, with 7 bases of the junction left unmatched. CDR3 sequence reads: CASRSSGGSSYEQYF. The CDR3 DNA, read in part, is TGTGCCAGCAGATCCTCTGGGGGGAGCTCCTAT.

To note about this clone: Any gene name here is a mouse gene name. The read ends 4 residues shy of where the CDR3 ends; the end is completed using the germline J gene. J is TRBJ2-5 and V is TRBV3; 10 positions match TRBD2. In germline, CDR1 is SNHLY, CDR2 FYNGKV (reference sequence). The CDR3 sequence is 15 residues long. V lost 5 bases and J lost 3; bases outside the gene matches: 5. The CDR3 region is CASSPGTGDQDTQYF. The sequenced part of the CDR3 DNA is TGTGCCAGCAGCCCTGGGACTGGGGATCAAGAC.